This section outlines one TCR beta chain sequence together with its context. Its specificity is not known. Both 60 Vbeta primers and 13 Jbeta primers went into the PCR. Here immunoSEQ multiplex PCR was the method, and the copy in TCRdb shows in-frame clones only, minus some. The table lists 150,000 to 160,000 clones, 70% to 80% of them singletons. This entry comes from a study of cytomegalovirus exposure and HLA in healthy donors. The study's findings and limits: In a later analysis, at a false discovery rate of 0.05, about 16,000 TCR beta sequences matched HLA alleles. A later analysis reportedly found fewer N-insertions in an Asian-associated ancestry cluster than the roughly 670-donor mean.

This TCR came from a man aged 30 to 39 in good health and CMV-seropositive. Sequencing input: PBMCs.

The CDR3 reads CASRGAGGSYEQYF. The CDR3 DNA reads as TGTGCCAGCAGGGGGGCAGGGGGTTCCTACGAGCAGTACTTC. The rearrangement links TRBV27 to TRBJ2-7, with 7 bases that match TRBD1. V was pared by 6 bases and J by 1 base, with 6 bases of the junction left unmatched. The CDR3 consists of 14 residues. CDR1 MNHEY and CDR2 SMNVEV come from the germline V gene (reference sequence).